Given below is one T cell receptor beta chain in context. The sample belongs to a study of blood T cell repertoires in COVID-19. Original data processing: Cell counts per sample came from amplifying reference gene primers. Sequencing was performed with immunoSEQ multiplex PCR; in TCRdb, only in-frame clones are kept and a portion is missing. The V and J calls and clone size were taken over from that table, and D and trimming were inferred from the DNA. The sample includes tens of thousands of clones, about 86% seen only once; the top ten take roughly 6.3%. V was shortened by 3 bases and J by 0 bases, with 18 bases between the two germline ends. The germline V gene encodes CDR1 SNHLY and CDR2 FYNNEI. This CDR3 contains 17 residues.

This TCR was recovered from a human donor in a cohort sampled during active COVID-19. The chain uses TRBV2 and TRBJ2-7; tentatively, D is TRBD1 (8 bases). Source material: peripheral blood. CDR3 residues: CASSDVQGGLHSYEQYF. In DNA, the CDR3 is TGTGCCAGCAGTGACGTACAGGGGGGGTTACACTCCTACGAGCAGTACTTC.